This record looks at one T cell receptor (beta chain) sequence and its context. It lacks a known antigen. No base quality values were provided; no much bigger clone lies one nucleotide off. This sample is drawn from a study of cytomegalovirus exposure and HLA in healthy donors (TCRdb year 2017). General notes on the study: An earlier analysis of roughly 500 of the donors reported roughly 300 Gb of sequence data and 100 million to 130 million unique TCR beta sequences from about 179 million T cells. To study patterns of TCR occurrence, a later analysis re-analyzed previously published TCR beta repertoires from 666 donors and added high-resolution HLA genotyping. All discovery cohort repertoires had been generated on a single sequencing platform. Using immunosequencing, the study profiled T cell repertoires from 500 to 800 subjects and related those repertoires to cytomegalovirus serostatus. The study aimed to test whether cataloging public T cell receptors could reveal signatures of past pathogen exposure. About five DR-DQ haplotypes were treated as single units for association and clustering because of strong linkage in the cohort. Among 398 genotyped donors of the cohort, an average of around 240,000 unique TCR beta nucleotide sequences were sequenced per donor, around 20% of them non-productive. Alongside the repertoire data, information on donor age, sex, ethnicity and CMV serostatus was compiled. An earlier analysis of approximately 630 of the donors applied high-throughput TCR beta sequencing to assess whether each TCR beta V gene segment acted as functional or pseudogenic. Of the roughly 420 genotyped donors, 65% to 90% were placed in the genetic ancestry cluster associated with self-reported Caucasian donors. An early release that covered roughly 600 HLA-typed donors contained approximately 300 gigabases of sequencing data and about 93 million unique TCR sequences. In a later genetic analysis, genome-wide SNP genotypes for about 55% of the 666 donors were used, and that subset was treated as a discovery cohort. Rather than drawing on any new phenotypic data, the later analysis identified candidate immune exposures from TCR beta sequences and the way those sequences occurred across donors. In addition to the first cohort of roughly 700 subjects, a separate validation cohort of approximately 130 different subjects was used. The number of typed donors differed by locus: about 620-630 for A, B, C, DRB1 and DQB1; 522 for DQA1; approximately 600 for DPA1; and some 470 for DPB1. Class I and class II HLA loci were covered by the typing at four-digit resolution. The study combined high-throughput TCR immunosequencing, statistical association of individual TCRs with disease status, and machine learning to predict cytomegalovirus infection status. What the study reported, not specific to this receptor: Sequencing depth was assumed to be roughly uniform across donors in the presence/absence analyses, though that assumption may not hold. Linkage disequilibrium might explain the correlated functional status among segregating V segments, but an unknown experimental factor could not be excluded. Compared with the 666-donor mean, donors in an Asian-associated ancestry cluster had fewer N-insertions in productive TCRs, according to a later genetic analysis. HLA typing was unavailable for some donors at each locus, so association tests used only the typed subset. A later analysis associated 16,951 TCR beta sequences with specific HLA alleles at a false discovery rate of 0.05. This cohort had only TCR beta chains sequenced, and the lack of alpha or paired-chain data limited which features could be detected. A further reported finding was that TCR beta sequences accurately predicted the HLA-A and HLA-B alleles for most subjects in the first cohort. CMV serostatus was the only immune exposure information available for the cohort. Over 15 rarely observed V segments, including chromosome 9 orphons, were excluded from the earlier analysis of 550 to 700 of the donors because counts were too low. When HLA alleles, especially DR and DQ, strongly co-occurred, attributing TCR associations to individual alleles was difficult. In both the original and validation cohorts, the classifier was reported to diagnose cytomegalovirus status with high specificity and sensitivity. Broadly in line with IMGT annotations, most TCR beta V segments showed up in productive rearrangements about 87% or about 30% of the time in an earlier analysis of around 550 of the donors. Most CMV-associated TCR beta chains appeared to be HLA-restricted in a later analysis, and the HLA associations seemed to be driven largely by CMV exposure. The study gave a list of 150 to 200 TCR beta chains associated with cytomegalovirus. In a later analysis, HLA-associated TCR beta chains were found to be more clonally expanded and to have lower generation probabilities than equally common non-associated chains. A cluster of highly shared sequence variants was judged likely to be a technical artifact of the sequencing pipeline. In a later analysis, TCR association rates were found to vary across HLA loci, with the most associated TCRs seen for DRB1 alleles and the fewest for HLA-C alleles. In vitro tests confirmed that a few of the cytomegalovirus-associated TCR beta chains recognize cytomegalovirus antigens. Most TCR sequences were observed very rarely across donors, whereas some public TCRs were present in many individuals. A later genetic analysis associated a missense DCLRE1C variant with V-gene and J-gene trimming of TCR beta chains, and an independent cohort replicated the association. According to a later analysis, parvovirus B19, influenza, CMV and Epstein-Barr virus appeared linked to several top co-occurrence clusters. It was suggested by the authors that the approach could potentially be generalized to other disease states and immunological phenotypes.

The cohort was made up of 666 healthy bone marrow donors. At the time of sampling, every cohort member was nominally healthy, though immune exposures that went unrecorded were likely present. The donor tested CMV seronegative, placing the donor among the approximately 360 seronegative members of the cohort. A peripheral blood sample was provided by each donor, and peripheral blood mononuclear cells were used for TCR beta sequencing. The Qiagen DNeasy Blood Extraction Kit was used to extract genomic DNA from the blood cell samples. The receptor library was made with the immunoSEQ multiplex PCR assay. The multiplex PCR relied on a mix of 60 forward primers for TCR Vbeta segments and 13 reverse primers for TCR Jbeta segments. The CDR3 region of rearranged TCR beta genes was amplified from genomic DNA by a multiplex PCR assay. Amplified TCR beta libraries were sequenced as 87-base-pair reads on the Illumina HiSeq System. The authors' pipeline ran thus. A later analysis counted some 80 million unique TCR beta chains across the 550 to 700 repertoires, and around 12 million of these chains were shared by at least two donors. Raw reads were error-corrected and collapsed into unique sequences by a nearest-neighbor algorithm in which closely related sequences were merged to remove PCR and sequencing errors. Alignment of CDR3 sequences to IMGT reference sequences was used to assign V, D and J gene segments. Each retained sequence needed at least a six-nucleotide match to both a V gene segment and a J gene segment. A rearrangement was called productive if the CDR3 had no stop codons and remained in frame with V and J, and every other rearrangement was called non-productive. Following IMGT convention, CDR3 was defined as the stretch from the second conserved V-encoded cysteine to the conserved J-encoded phenylalanine. Sequences without an unambiguous match to a single V gene segment were excluded from the earlier analysis of 587 of the donors. In an earlier analysis of roughly 500 of the donors, V segments were called functional above 56.7% productive rearrangements and were called segregating when the between-donor standard deviation exceeded 5%. A statistical classification framework was built to diagnose cytomegalovirus status from the catalog of TCR beta chain sequences. V and J gene assignment, in a later analysis, came from comparing TCR nucleotide sequences with IMGT/GENE-DB human TR gene sequences. In a later analysis, CDR3 sequences and most-parsimonious VDJ recombination scenarios were assigned using the TCRdist pipeline. A later analysis defined each TCR beta chain by its CDR3 amino acid sequence plus V-gene family, and excluded reads lacking a unique V-gene family. To address suspected cross-contamination and a sequencing artifact, a later analysis removed around 590 highly shared, low-generation-probability nucleotide sequences. For each public chain, a later analysis derived a clonal expansion index from normalized ranks of inferred template counts within each repertoire. In a later analysis, generation probabilities were computed using a VDJ recombination model fitted to out-of-frame rearrangements, and the results were checked against IGoR. Hypergeometric tests were used in a later analysis to score TCR-TCR, TCR-HLA and TCR-CMV co-occurrence, with a repertoire-size bias correction applied to the TCR pairs. In a later analysis, false discovery rates were estimated by permuting HLA or CMV assignments 20 times. In a later analysis, co-occurring TCRs were grouped using DBSCAN, with TCRdist sequence similarity added in when clustering inside HLA-allele-positive subsets. Co-occurrence clustering excluded repertoires with fewer than 30,000 or more than 120,000 public chains, plus five with anomalous nucleotide sharing. Held by TCRdb, this immuneACCESS table contains in-frame sequences only and omits some clones. Under half of the omission traces to an unresolved V gene where checked; the cause of the rest is unknown. V, J and clone size reflect that table, while D and trimming were determined from the DNA. Counted in this sample were over 150,000 clones; roughly 79% of them appeared once. The ten largest clones capture approximately 13% of the sample.

This TCR derives from a woman between 50 and 59 years old in good health and CMV-seronegative. Sequenced material: PBMCs.

The CDR3 region reads CASSLNVAGASSYNEQFF. The nucleotides read TGTGCCAGCAGCTTAAATGTAGCGGGGGCGAGCTCCTACAATGAGCAGTTCTTC. Recombination linked TRBV13 to TRBJ2-1; 9 of the junction bases match TRBD2. Reading the germline V gene (reference sequence) gives CDR1 PRHDT and CDR2 FYEKMQ. Its CDR3 holds 18 amino acids, cysteine through phenylalanine. This entry keeps only the CDR3 DNA: 54 bases, framed from base 1. At the junction V is shortened by 2 bases and J by 0 bases; bases outside the gene matches: 8.